The 4 T cell receptor beta chains below were found in one sample sequenced in a study of read filtering for tumor transcriptome and immune sequencing. This library used roughly 400 ng RNA and molecular barcoded adaptors spanning alpha/delta and beta/gamma chains. TCRdb processed the reads anew with MiXCR; each CDR3 protein has one entry. The sample consists of about 130,000 distinct CDR3 sequences, 13% of them appearing once. The specimen was a population of CD138-negative cells sorted from bone marrow. The receptors originated from a donor aged 40 or older with multiple myeloma.

This clonotype was picked up many times. The rearrangement links TRBV5-1 to TRBJ1-5; 9 bases are a match to TRBD1. The CDR3 totals 16 residues. Germline V lookup: CDR1 SGHRS, CDR2 YFSETQ. Trimming took 8 bases from V and 2 from J; bases not matched to a gene: 11. This CDR3 reads CARGIFDRGGNQPQHF. The CDR3 DNA is TGCGCCAGGGGAATATTCGACAGGGGGGGCAATCAGCCCCAGCATTTT.

This clonotype was detected many times. This chain joins TRBV28 and TRBJ1-4; no reliable D call. The V gene's germline CDR1 is MDHEN and CDR2 SYDVKM. Trimming took off 5 bases at V and 0 bases at J, with 10 bases between the two ends. The CDR3 has 15 residues. CDR3 bases: TGTGCCAGCAGTGTCGGGTCGGCAACTAATGAAAAACTGTTTTTT. Translated, it gives CASSVGSATNEKLFF.

This clonotype was seen at least ten times. This chain uses TRBV28 with TRBJ1-4; D not resolved. The CDR3 runs to 13 residues. The V end lost 6 bases, the J end lost 5 bases, and 10 bases lay between the germline ends. CDR1 and CDR2 (germline): MDHEN, SYDVKM. This CDR3 reads CASRPQWNEKLFF. The CDR3 DNA is TGTGCCAGCAGGCCACAGTGGAATGAAAAACTGTTTTTT.

With respect to this clonotype: This could be a read error, since a much larger clone is one nucleotide away. V usage is TRBV29-1 and J usage is TRBJ2-1, with 10 bases matching TRBD2. Germline CDR1 reads SQVTM; CDR2 reads ANQGSEA. The CDR3 sequence is 13 residues long. J was trimmed by 8 bases and V by 7 bases; bases with no gene match: 8. CDR3 in DNA: TGCAGCGCCGGGTCTAGCGGGAGTCATGAGCAGTTCTTC. It yields the protein CSAGSSGSHEQFF.